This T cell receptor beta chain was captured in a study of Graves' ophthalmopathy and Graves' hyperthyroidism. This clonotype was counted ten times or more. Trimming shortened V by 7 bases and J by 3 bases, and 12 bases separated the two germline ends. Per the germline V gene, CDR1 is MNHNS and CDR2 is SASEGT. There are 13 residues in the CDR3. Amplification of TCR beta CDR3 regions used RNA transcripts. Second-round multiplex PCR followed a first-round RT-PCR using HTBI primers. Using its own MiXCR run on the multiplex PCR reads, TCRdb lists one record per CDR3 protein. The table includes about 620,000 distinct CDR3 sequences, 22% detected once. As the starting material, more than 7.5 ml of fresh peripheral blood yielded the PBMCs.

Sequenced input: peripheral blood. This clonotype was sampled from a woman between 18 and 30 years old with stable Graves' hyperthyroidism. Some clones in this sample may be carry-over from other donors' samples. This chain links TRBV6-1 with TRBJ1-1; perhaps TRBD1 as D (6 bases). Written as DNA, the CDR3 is TGTGCCAGCAATGCCGCAGGGGACACTGAAGCTTTCTTT. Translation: CASNAAGDTEAFF.